One TCR beta chain is described in this entry. Its specificity is unknown. The data are from a study of cytomegalovirus exposure and HLA in healthy donors. Study results and limitations: According to a later analysis, donors in an Asian-associated ancestry cluster reportedly had fewer N-insertions than the roughly 720-donor mean. Rare TCR sequences predominated, though certain public TCRs were found in many donors. Later analysis found that TCR beta chains associated with HLA were more clonally expanded than other, equally common chains.

The PCR employed 60 Vbeta primers together with 13 Jbeta primers. The protocol was immunoSEQ multiplex PCR, while the TCRdb copy is restricted to in-frame clones and leaves out a portion. The sample has 170,000 or so clones; roughly 78% are singletons. Trimming removed 8 bases at V and 4 bases at J, with 20 bases between. Looked up from germline, CDR1 is MNHEY and CDR2 is SVGAGI. The CDR3 runs to 15 residues. The TCR sequence derives from a woman aged 40 to 50 in good health and CMV-seronegative. Material for sequencing was PBMCs. This chain joins TRBV6-5 and TRBJ1-1, with a weak D call TRBD1 (6 bases). CDR3: CASSQGGGVGTEAFF. CDR3 nucleotide sequence: TGTGCCAGCTCCCAAGGAGGGGGGGTGGGCACTGAAGCTTTCTTT.